Shown below are 3 T cell receptor beta chains from a single sample sequenced in a study of CD8+CD57+ T cells in acquired aplastic anemia. The template used for profiling TCR beta VDJ and CDR3 was genomic DNA. TCRdb re-called the reads through MiXCR, storing one row per CDR3 protein. The profile shows about 160,000 distinct CDR3 sequences, roughly 48% of them singletons. Sequencing was carried out using sorted CD4+, CD8+, or CD8+CD57+ T cells (not recorded which) from PBMCs. Receptors originate from a human donor in good health.

This chain connects TRBV7-9 to TRBJ1-5; no firm D call. V was pared by 4 bases and J by 11 bases, with 12 bases between. CDR1 is SEHNR, CDR2 FQNEAQ, per germline (reference sequence). This CDR3 spans 12 amino acids. The CDR3 loop reads CASSSGREAQHF. The CDR3 DNA reads as TGTGCCAGCAGCTCCGGACGGGAAGCCCAGCATTTT.

The sample holds many counts of this clonotype. V is TRBV20-1 and J is TRBJ2-7, with D possibly matching TRBD1 (5 bases). From germline, CDR1 is DFQATT and CDR2 SNEGSKA (reference sequence). The V end lost 3 bases, the J end lost 5 bases, and 5 bases lay between the germline ends. The length of the CDR3 is 10 residues. The CDR3 loop is CSASRDEQYF. The CDR3 coding sequence is TGCAGTGCTAGCAGGGACGAGCAGTACTTC.

This clonotype was seen at least ten times. The chain joins TRBV20-1 to TRBJ1-5; D gene unclear. The CDR3 runs to 13 residues. V lost 1 base and J lost 5, with 9 bases in between. In germline, CDR1 is DFQATT, CDR2 SNEGSKA (reference sequence). For the CDR3, the DNA is TGCAGTGCTAGAGCCAACCGAGATCAGCCCCAGCATTTT. Its protein is CSARANRDQPQHF.